The rows below give T cell receptor beta chains drawn from one sample of a study of T cell repertoires in cytomegalovirus infection. These receptors are not linked to any known antigen. TCRdb itself ran the reads through MiXCR, one entry per CDR3 protein. The sample lists about a million distinct CDR3 sequences; around a third were seen once. This specimen was cultured CD8+ T cells from PBMCs, taken from culture after CMV antigen stimulation. These receptors were obtained from a human donor in good health (CMV status not recorded). Some clones in this sample may be carry-over from other donors' samples. Each CDR3 is given with its conserved first and last residue. The D gene is left open where the match is weak. The size field is filled for only some rows; it gives once, few, many or a size class.

v_gene	j_gene	d_gene	abundance	CDR3aa	CDR3nt
TRBV29-1	TRBJ2-1	.	few	CSVRLPEQFF	TGCAGCGTTAGACTACCTGAGCAGTTCTTC
TRBV18	TRBJ1-3	.	.	CASSFDRRAGNTIYF	TGTGCCAGCTCATTCGACAGGAGAGCTGGAAACACCATATATTTT
TRBV6-5	TRBJ2-1	TRBD1	.	CASKLQGSSYNEQFF	TGTGCCAGCAAATTACAGGGGAGCTCCTACAATGAGCAGTTCTTC
TRBV7-9	TRBJ1-2	TRBD1	many	CASSPTVPTGGVWSYTF	TGTGCCAGCAGCCCCACCGTCCCGACAGGGGGAGTTTGGAGCTACACCTTC
TRBV7-9	TRBJ2-1	.	.	CASSPRVFPNEQFF	TGTGCCAGCAGCCCCAGGGTCTTTCCCAATGAGCAGTTCTTC
TRBV7-9	TRBJ2-3	.	.	CASSFGRGNTQYF	TGTGCCAGCAGCTTCGGTCGCGGGAATACGCAGTATTTT
TRBV7-9	TRBJ2-1	.	few	CASGGMVNEQFF	TGTGCCTCGGGTGGGATGGTCAATGAGCAGTTCTTC
TRBV6-2/TRBV6-3	TRBJ1-2	.	.	CASSKGHGNYGYTF	TGTGCCAGCAGTAAGGGACACGGAAACTATGGCTACACCTTC
TRBV4-1	TRBJ2-7	.	.	CANSQGIGTLEQYF	TGCGCCAACAGCCAAGGGATTGGGACCCTAGAGCAGTACTTC
TRBV6-6	TRBJ2-3	TRBD2	.	CASSYSGWGGGLQLTDTQYF	TGTGCCAGCAGTTACTCGGGCTGGGGCGGGGGGCTGCAACTCACAGATACGCAGTATTTT
TRBV7-8	TRBJ1-4	.	many	CASGQGSVELFF	TGTGCCTCGGGGCAGGGGTCGGTGGAACTGTTTTTT
TRBV27	TRBJ1-6	TRBD1	.	CASTFDRVNSPLHF	TGTGCCAGCACCTTCGACAGGGTAAATTCACCCCTCCACTTT
TRBV7-6	TRBJ2-5	TRBD1	.	CASRFNAGTDQETQYF	TGTGCCAGCAGATTTAATGCCGGGACAGACCAAGAGACCCAGTACTTC
TRBV13	TRBJ2-7	TRBD2	.	CASSISGGTLGEQYF	TGTGCCAGCAGCATTAGCGGGGGGACCCTCGGGGAGCAGTACTTC
TRBV6-1	TRBJ1-1	.	.	CASSEWAIEAFF	TGTGCCAGCAGTGAATGGGCAATTGAAGCTTTCTTT
TRBV7-9	TRBJ1-4	TRBD1	few	CASSFGTGGEKLFF	TGTGCCAGCAGCTTTGGGACAGGGGGTGAAAAACTGTTTTTT
TRBV7-6	TRBJ2-1	.	.	CASSFLGRTYNEQFF	TGTGCCAGCAGCTTCCTCGGACGAACCTACAATGAGCAGTTCTTC
TRBV15	TRBJ1-5	.	few	CATSRDHGNQPQHF	TGTGCCACCAGCAGAGATCACGGGAATCAGCCCCAGCATTTT
TRBV4-1	TRBJ2-7	.	few	CASSHQGGYEQYF	TGCGCCAGCAGCCATCAGGGGGGCTACGAGCAGTACTTC
TRBV4-1	TRBJ1-1	.	.	CASSPNAAAGTEAFF	TGCGCCAGCAGCCCAAATGCCGCGGCGGGCACTGAAGCTTTCTTT
TRBV12-3/TRBV12-4	TRBJ1-1	.	many	CASSQTGSEAFF	TGTGCCAGCAGTCAAACAGGGTCGGAAGCTTTCTTT
TRBV27	TRBJ2-5	.	few	CASSFSQVGAPQETQYF	TGTGCCAGCAGTTTTTCCCAGGTCGGGGCACCACAAGAGACCCAGTACTTC
TRBV7-6	TRBJ2-1	.	few	CASSLGDGYNEQFF	TGTGCCAGCAGCTTAGGGGACGGGTACAATGAGCAGTTCTTC
TRBV7-9	TRBJ2-1	.	.	CASSSTAGSRVHEQFF	TGTGCCAGCAGCTCAACCGCCGGGTCAAGAGTCCATGAGCAGTTCTTC
TRBV7-9	TRBJ2-1	.	few	CASSLAGDVQFF	TGTGCCAGCAGCTTAGCAGGGGACGTGCAGTTCTTC
TRBV10-3	TRBJ1-1	TRBD1	few	CAIRRAITGQGAFRGTEAFF	TGTGCCATCAGGAGAGCCATAACGGGACAGGGGGCTTTTAGAGGCACTGAAGCTTTCTTT
TRBV12-3/TRBV12-4	TRBJ1-2	TRBD1	.	CASSLFGQGSGYTF	TGTGCCAGCAGTTTATTCGGACAGGGGTCTGGCTACACCTTC
TRBV6-1	TRBJ2-2	.	few	CASTLGGPNTGELFF	TGTGCCAGCACCTTGGGGGGGCCTAACACCGGGGAGCTGTTTTTT
TRBV27	TRBJ1-2	TRBD1	.	CASSFVGRDRGGSYTF	TGTGCCAGCAGCTTCGTTGGCCGGGACAGGGGTGGAAGCTACACCTTC
TRBV20-1	TRBJ2-7	.	few	CSAHSSEVSYEQYF	TGCAGTGCTCACTCTTCGGAGGTGTCCTACGAGCAGTACTTC
TRBV13	TRBJ1-1	.	.	CASCKGVSGAEAFF	TGTGCCAGCTGCAAAGGGGTGTCGGGCGCTGAAGCTTTCTTT
TRBV15	TRBJ1-4	.	many	CATCEEGTGGEKLFF	TGTGCCACCTGCGAGGAGGGCACCGGGGGTGAAAAACTGTTTTTT
TRBV4-2	TRBJ2-1	TRBD2	.	CASSQDHGTTKNNEQFF	TGTGCCAGCAGCCAAGACCACGGGACTACTAAAAACAATGAGCAGTTCTTC
TRBV10-3	TRBJ1-5	.	few	CAISESRAGSGQPQHF	TGTGCCATCAGTGAGTCAAGGGCAGGGTCAGGTCAGCCCCAGCATTTT
TRBV6-1	TRBJ2-1	.	few	CASSPFRGQSVSNEQFF	TGTGCCAGCAGTCCTTTCAGGGGCCAGTCCGTTAGCAATGAGCAGTTCTTC
TRBV6-5	TRBJ2-3	.	.	CASRIPGTDTQYF	TGTGCCAGCAGGATTCCGGGGACAGATACGCAGTATTTT
TRBV9	TRBJ2-1	.	once	CASSVVGDNEQFF	TGTGCCAGCAGCGTAGTAGGGGACAATGAGCAGTTCTTC
TRBV6-5	TRBJ2-2	TRBD1	.	CASSYGTGSGELFF	TGTGCCAGCAGTTACGGGACAGGGAGCGGGGAGCTGTTTTTT
TRBV6-6	TRBJ1-1	.	.	CASSFHPGTANTEAFF	TGTGCCAGCAGTTTCCATCCAGGGACTGCGAACACTGAAGCTTTCTTT
TRBV9	TRBJ2-7	TRBD1	few	CASSPPPGQGEEYEQYF	TGTGCCAGCAGCCCCCCCCCGGGACAGGGGGAGGAGTACGAGCAGTACTTC
TRBV27	TRBJ2-5	.	many	CASSGGETQYF	TGTGCCAGCAGCGGCGGGGAGACCCAGTACTTC
TRBV7-9	TRBJ2-1	TRBD1	few	CASSLARGTGTYNEQFF	TGTGCCAGCAGCTTAGCGCGTGGGACAGGGACCTACAATGAGCAGTTCTTC
TRBV9	TRBJ2-7	.	few	CASSVGPGFFYEQYF	TGTGCCAGCAGCGTAGGCCCAGGGTTTTTTTACGAGCAGTACTTC
TRBV7-3	TRBJ1-2	.	few	CASRKIGYHGYTF	TGTGCCAGCAGGAAAATCGGGTATCATGGCTACACCTTC
TRBV12-5	TRBJ2-5	.	few	CASASGVYDQETQYF	TGTGCTAGTGCCTCGGGAGTTTACGACCAAGAGACCCAGTACTTC
TRBV20-1	TRBJ2-1	.	.	CSALGSYNEQFF	TGCAGTGCCCTCGGGTCTTACAATGAGCAGTTCTTC
TRBV7-9	TRBJ1-5	.	.	CASSADSSNQPQHF	TGTGCCAGCAGCGCCGACAGCAGCAATCAGCCCCAGCATTTT
TRBV4-1	TRBJ1-5	TRBD1	few	CASSQGPGGRQPQHF	TGCGCCAGCAGCCAAGGACCAGGGGGAAGGCAGCCCCAGCATTTT
TRBV6-1	TRBJ2-1	TRBD2	few	CASGELAGPYNEQFF	TGTGCCAGCGGGGAACTAGCGGGGCCTTACAATGAGCAGTTCTTC
TRBV12-5	TRBJ1-1	.	.	CASGSPGDLSGAFF	TGTGCTAGTGGTTCCCCAGGGGATCTATCGGGAGCTTTCTTT
TRBV27	TRBJ2-1	TRBD1	.	CASSLLLRGPYNEQFF	TGTGCCAGCAGTTTACTCCTGAGGGGGCCCTACAATGAGCAGTTCTTC
TRBV4-1	TRBJ2-3	TRBD2	.	CASSQGLAGGPLDTQYF	TGCGCCAGCAGCCAAGGTCTAGCGGGGGGCCCCTTGGATACGCAGTATTTT
TRBV4-1	TRBJ2-1	.	.	CASSQVVGDNEQFF	TGCGCCAGCAGCCAAGTCGTGGGGGACAATGAGCAGTTCTTC
TRBV29-1	TRBJ2-7	TRBD1	.	CSVDGVKGQGGTYEQYF	TGCAGCGTTGATGGTGTAAAAGGACAGGGGGGAACCTACGAGCAGTACTTC
TRBV7-6	TRBJ2-7	TRBD1	many	CASSVGLTGNLYEQYF	TGTGCCAGCAGCGTGGGGTTGACAGGGAATCTCTACGAGCAGTACTTC
TRBV20-1	TRBJ2-3	TRBD2	few	CSARVLSGTSGDSSTDTQYF	TGCAGTGCTAGAGTTCTCTCCGGGACTAGCGGGGATTCGAGCACAGATACGCAGTATTTT